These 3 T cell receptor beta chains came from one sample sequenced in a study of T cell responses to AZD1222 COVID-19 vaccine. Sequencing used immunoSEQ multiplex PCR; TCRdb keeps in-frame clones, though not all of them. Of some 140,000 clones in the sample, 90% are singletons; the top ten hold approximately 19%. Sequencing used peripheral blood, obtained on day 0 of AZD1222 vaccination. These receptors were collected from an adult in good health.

CDR3 region: CASSIHRRAAYSNQPQHF. The CDR3 DNA is TGTGCCAGCAGCATCCACAGGAGGGCAGCTTATAGCAATCAGCCCCAGCATTTT. The V gene is TRBV7-3, the J gene TRBJ1-5, with D maybe TRBD1 (5 bases). CDR1 and CDR2 (germline): SGHTA, FQGTGA. The CDR3 contains 18 residues. The V end was cut by 5 bases, the J end by 0 bases, with 20 bases between.

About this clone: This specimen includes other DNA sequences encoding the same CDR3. The CDR3, as DNA: TGTGCCTCCGGGACGGGACAACCCCAGCATTTT. Translating it yields CASGTGQPQHF. The chain couples TRBV6-5 to TRBJ1-5, with D perhaps TRBD1 (6 bases). Trimming took 11 bases from V and 10 from J, leaving 15 bases between them. The germline V gene has CDR1 MNHEY and CDR2 SVGAGI. CDR3 length equals 11 residues.

The CDR3 loop is CASSLSPGYEQFF. The CDR3 DNA follows: TGTGCCAGCAGCTTAAGTCCGGGATATGAGCAGTTCTTC. The chain combines TRBV7-3 with TRBJ2-1; D might be TRBD2 (5 bases). Per germline, CDR1 SGHTA and CDR2 FQGTGA. The CDR3 contains 13 residues. Deletions cut 1 base from V and 8 bases from J, with 9 bases between. Based on the CDR3 plus reference TRBV7-3 and TRBJ2-1, the full variable domain is GAGVSQTPSNKVTEKGKYVELRCDPISGHTALYWYRQSLGQGPEFLIYFQGTGAADDSGLPNDRFFAVRPEGSVSTLKIQRTERGDSAVYLCASSLSPGYEQFFGPGTRLTVL.